Below are 24 T cell receptor beta chains sequenced from a single sample in a study of cytomegalovirus exposure and HLA in healthy donors. Primers included in the PCR were 60 Vbeta and 13 Jbeta primers. Profiled with immunoSEQ multiplex PCR; TCRdb holds only in-frame clones, not every one. The repertoire holds approximately 92,000 clones, about 70% seen once, with 8.2% in the top ten. Sequencing used PBMCs. All receptors derive from a man aged 55 to 70 in good health and CMV-seronegative.

This clone was recorded only once. This chain links TRBV19 with TRBJ2-1, with D possibly TRBD1 on 5 matching bases. The CDR3 runs 12 residues. The V gene lost 6 bases and the J gene lost 8 bases, with 11 bases spanning the gap. CDR1 and CDR2 (germline): LNHDA, SQIVND (reference sequence). For the CDR3, the DNA is TGTGCCAGTAGCGGACATGACGATGAGCAGTTCTTC. Its translation is CASSGHDDEQFF.

The chain recombines TRBV7-9 with TRBJ2-7; D is perhaps TRBD1 (6 bases). CDR1 SEHNR and CDR2 FQNEAQ come from the germline V gene (reference sequence). This CDR3 region has 12 residues. Trimming removed 5 bases at V and 3 bases at J, with 8 bases between. The CDR3 DNA sequence: TGTGCCAGCAGCCAACAGGGCTACGAGCAGTACTTC. It encodes CASSQQGYEQYF.

This chain links TRBV6-1 with TRBJ1-1; 8 bases agree with TRBD1. This CDR3 has 14 amino acids. The ends lost 1 base at V and 3 bases at J; junction bases unmatched: 1. Looked up from germline, CDR1 is MNHNS and CDR2 is SASEGT. The CDR3 nucleotides read TGTGCCAGCAGTGAAGACAGGGGGGACACTGAAGCTTTCTTT. Translation gives CASSEDRGDTEAFF.

The chain carries TRBV5-1 and TRBJ2-1; TRBD2 matches 10 bases. The CDR3 covers 17 residues. The germline V gene encodes CDR1 SGHRS and CDR2 YFSETQ. J was trimmed by 5 bases and V by 2 bases; bases with no gene match: 10. CDR3 protein: CASSFTTSGDLNNEQFF. In nucleotides, the CDR3 is TGCGCCAGCAGCTTTACAACTAGCGGGGACCTCAACAATGAGCAGTTCTTC.

The chain uses TRBV27 and TRBJ2-7; a possible D gene is TRBD1 (5 bases). With 4 bases removed from V and 6 bases from J, the gap between germline ends came to 19 bases. The CDR3 is 15 amino acids. The germline V gene encodes CDR1 MNHEY and CDR2 SMNVEV (reference sequence). DNA for the CDR3: TGTGCCAGCAGTTACGCAGGGCCCCCCGGTGGCGAGCAGTACTTC. Amino acids: CASSYAGPPGGEQYF.

V gene TRBV29-1 combines with J gene TRBJ1-2, with TRBD1 identical over 9 bases. After removal of 5 bases from V and 7 bases from J, the junction contained 11 bases not matched to a gene. Germline V gene sequence: CDR1 SQVTM, CDR2 ANQGSEA. This CDR3 is built from 14 residues. The CDR3 region is CSVPGTGIVLGYTF. CDR3 DNA: TGCAGCGTTCCTGGGACAGGGATCGTTCTTGGCTACACCTTC.

J is TRBJ1-5 and V is TRBV19; 10 bases fit TRBD1. The V segment lost 4 bases and the J segment 5 bases; nucleotides outside the gene matches: 8. Germline CDR1 LNHDA, CDR2 SQIVND (reference sequence). The CDR3 sequence is 16 residues long. CDR3 bases: TGTGCCAGTAGTAGGGGACAGGGGAGGTTGGATCAGCCCCAGCATTTT. Its translation: CASSRGQGRLDQPQHF. Filled out from reference TRBV19 and TRBJ1-5, the complete variable domain reads DGGITQSPKYLFRKEGQNVTLSCEQNLNHDAMYWYRQDPGQGLRLIYYSQIVNDFQKGDIAEGYSVSREKKESFPLTVTSAQKNPTAFYLCASSRGQGRLDQPQHFGDGTRLSIL.

This clone was found a few times. The V and J genes are TRBV5-4 and TRBJ2-1; D gene unclear. V lost 1 base and J lost 5, with 13 bases in between. Germline CDR1 and CDR2: SGHNT and YYREEE (reference sequence). This CDR3 region has 15 residues. CDR3 sequence reads: CASSLNPRPDNEQFF. The DNA for the CDR3 is TGTGCCAGCAGCTTGAACCCCAGGCCGGACAATGAGCAGTTCTTC.

As DNA, the CDR3 is TGTGCCAGCAGCTTAGCGTGGGACAGGGGTAGCGAGCAGTACTTC. This gives the protein CASSLAWDRGSEQYF. The rearrangement joins TRBV7-2 to TRBJ2-7; TRBD1 aligns across 10 bases. The CDR3 is 15 amino acids. J gave up 6 bases and V 0 bases, and 5 bases lay outside the gene matches. From germline, CDR1 is SGHTA and CDR2 FQGNSA. Full variable domain (missing parts from reference TRBV7-2 and TRBJ2-7): GAGVSQSPSNKVTEKGKDVELRCDPISGHTALYWYRQSLGQGLEFLIYFQGNSAPDKSGLPSDRFSAERTGGSVSTLTIQRTQQEDSAVYLCASSLAWDRGSEQYFGPGTRLTVT.

The CDR3 region has the DNA TGTGCCAGCAGCACAACAGGGAACACTGAAGCTTTCTTT. Translated: CASSTTGNTEAFF. The chain couples TRBV9 to TRBJ1-1, with D perhaps TRBD1 (5 bases). Germline lookup yields CDR1 SGDLS and CDR2 YYNGEE. V dropped 4 bases and J dropped 1 base, with 8 bases sitting between them. This CDR3 has 13 amino acids.

The genes are TRBV6-5 and TRBJ1-4; 9 bases fit TRBD1. V was pared by 6 bases and J by 7 bases, with 9 bases of the junction left unmatched. Germline V lookup: CDR1 MNHEY, CDR2 SVGAGI. This CDR3 has 15 residues. CDR3 nucleotides: TGTGCCAGCAGATCACAGGGGGCGCTGAGTGAAAAACTGTTTTTT. It translates to CASRSQGALSEKLFF.

The J gene is TRBJ1-6, the V gene TRBV6-5, with D perhaps matching TRBD1 (6 bases). Trimming removed 7 bases from V and 10 bases from J, with 14 bases in between. The germline gives CDR1 MNHEY, CDR2 SVGAGI. The CDR3 consists of 13 residues. The CDR3 loop reads CASNRDKDSPLHF. The CDR3 nucleotides are TGTGCCAGCAACAGGGACAAGGACTCACCCCTCCACTTT.

This clone was counted only a few times. This chain joins TRBV6-5 and TRBJ2-3; D gene unclear. V was pared by 6 bases and J by 1 base, with 8 bases between. Per germline, CDR1 MNHEY and CDR2 SVGAGI. The CDR3 consists of 13 residues. This CDR3 is CASRGSGTDTQYF. The CDR3, as DNA: TGTGCCAGCAGGGGCAGTGGCACAGATACGCAGTATTTT.

The CDR3 DNA reads as TGTGCCAGAAGCCCGCCGCTTAGGGGGGAGCAGTTCTTC. It translates to CARSPPLRGEQFF. This sequence joins TRBV5-3 and TRBJ2-1, with TRBD1 as a possible D gene (6 bases). TRBV5-3 counts as an open reading frame of uncertain function. This CDR3 region has 13 residues. Trimming shortened V by 4 bases and J by 10 bases, and 15 bases separated the two germline ends.

This clone has a handful of counts. V and J are TRBV6-5 and TRBJ2-1; D is unclear. The ends were cut back, 0 bases at V and 7 bases at J, with 10 bases in the middle. Germline V gene data show CDR1 as MNHEY and CDR2 as SVGAGI. The CDR3 runs to 14 residues. The CDR3 protein is CASSYSGRLNEQFF. As DNA, the CDR3 is TGTGCCAGCAGTTACTCGGGCAGGTTAAATGAGCAGTTCTTC.

CDR3 DNA sequence: TGCAGCGTTGTCCGGGACAGGGGGGCTGGAAACACCATATATTTT. Its translation: CSVVRDRGAGNTIYF. The V and J genes are TRBV29-1 and TRBJ1-3; 11 nucleotides agree with TRBD1. The junction had 4 bases not matched to a gene; V was cut back by 4 bases and J by 2 bases. The CDR3 runs 15 residues. Looked up from germline, CDR1 is SQVTM and CDR2 is ANQGSEA.

This clone was seen a handful of times. This chain links TRBV7-6 with TRBJ2-3; 10 bases are a match to TRBD1. Germline CDR1 and CDR2: SGHVS and FNYEAQ. The CDR3 has 16 residues. V dropped 2 bases and J dropped 3; count of bases not matched to a gene: 5. CDR3 in amino acids: CASSLYRDRGTDTQYF. The CDR3 DNA is TGTGCCAGCAGCTTATATCGGGACAGGGGAACAGATACGCAGTATTTT.

In its sample, this clone was seen a few times. In nucleotides, the CDR3 is TGTGCCAGCCTGGACAGGGGGGGTGAAAAACTGTTTTTT. It translates to CASLDRGGEKLFF. The rearrangement links TRBV6-5 to TRBJ1-4; 10 positions match TRBD1. With 8 bases clipped from V and 7 bases from J, the junction kept 4 bases outside the gene matches. Germline CDR1 is MNHEY and CDR2 is SVGAGI. The CDR3 is 13 amino acids.

The chain couples TRBV19 to TRBJ2-7; 7 nucleotides agree with TRBD2. CDR1 and CDR2 (germline): LNHDA, SQIVND (reference sequence). The CDR3 spans 13 residues. V gave up 0 bases and J gave up 6 bases; unmatched junction bases: 2. The CDR3 sequence: CASSIDREAEQYF. DNA of the CDR3: TGTGCCAGTAGTATAGATCGGGAGGCCGAGCAGTACTTC.

The V gene is TRBV6-1, the J gene TRBJ1-2; possibly TRBD1 for D (6 bases). V was shortened by 4 bases and J by 5 bases, with 11 bases between the two germline ends. This CDR3 comprises 13 residues. Germline lookup yields CDR1 MNHNS and CDR2 SASEGT. DNA of the CDR3: TGTGCCAGCAGTGGGGACGGGACATATGGCTACACCTTC. It translates to CASSGDGTYGYTF.

J is TRBJ2-1 and V is TRBV29-1, with 12 bases that match TRBD2. Germline V gene lookup returns CDR1 SQVTM and CDR2 ANQGSEA. The CDR3 is 13 amino acids. J gave up 12 bases and V 4 bases, and 7 bases lay outside the gene matches. CDR3 loop: CSVVLAGGGGQFF. CDR3 sequence (DNA): TGCAGCGTTGTCCTAGCGGGGGGGGGAGGGCAGTTCTTC.

This clone was detected only a few times. This chain uses TRBV30 with TRBJ1-1; possibly TRBD1 for D (5 bases). The CDR3 is 14 amino acids. With 0 bases removed from V and 5 bases from J, the gap between germline ends came to 13 bases. Germline CDR1 GTSNPN, CDR2 SVGIG (reference sequence). CDR3 sequence reads: CAWSVRGSITEAFF. In nucleotides, the CDR3 is TGTGCCTGGAGTGTGCGGGGGTCAATAACTGAAGCTTTCTTT.

The chain links TRBV6-5 to TRBJ2-2; 9 nucleotides agree with TRBD2. The germline V gene has CDR1 MNHEY and CDR2 SVGAGI. J was trimmed by 5 bases and V by 7 bases; bases with no gene match: 2. This CDR3 has 13 residues. The chain's CDR3 is CASTSGTTGELFF. CDR3 sequence (DNA): TGTGCCAGCACTAGCGGGACGACCGGGGAGCTGTTTTTT.

As DNA, the CDR3 is TGTGCCAGCACCTTAAGACAGGGGGCGGGGGAGCAGTTCTTC. Its protein product is CASTLRQGAGEQFF. The J gene is TRBJ2-1, the V gene TRBV2; 10 positions agree with TRBD1. The CDR3 spans 14 residues. J was trimmed by 10 bases and V by 7 bases; bases with no gene match: 10. The germline gives CDR1 SNHLY, CDR2 FYNNEI.